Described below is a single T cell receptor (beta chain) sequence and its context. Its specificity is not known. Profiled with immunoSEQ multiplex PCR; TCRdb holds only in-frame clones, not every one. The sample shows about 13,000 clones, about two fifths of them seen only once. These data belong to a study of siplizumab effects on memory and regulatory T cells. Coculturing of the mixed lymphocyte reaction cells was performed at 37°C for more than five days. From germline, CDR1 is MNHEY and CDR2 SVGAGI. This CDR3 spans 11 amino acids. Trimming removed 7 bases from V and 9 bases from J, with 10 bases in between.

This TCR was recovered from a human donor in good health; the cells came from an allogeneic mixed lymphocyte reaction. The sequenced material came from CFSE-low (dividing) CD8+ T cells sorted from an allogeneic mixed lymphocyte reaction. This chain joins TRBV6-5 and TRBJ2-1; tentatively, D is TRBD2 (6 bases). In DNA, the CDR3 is TGTGCCAGCACAGTGGGAGGTGAGCAGTTCTTC. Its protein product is CASTVGGEQFF.